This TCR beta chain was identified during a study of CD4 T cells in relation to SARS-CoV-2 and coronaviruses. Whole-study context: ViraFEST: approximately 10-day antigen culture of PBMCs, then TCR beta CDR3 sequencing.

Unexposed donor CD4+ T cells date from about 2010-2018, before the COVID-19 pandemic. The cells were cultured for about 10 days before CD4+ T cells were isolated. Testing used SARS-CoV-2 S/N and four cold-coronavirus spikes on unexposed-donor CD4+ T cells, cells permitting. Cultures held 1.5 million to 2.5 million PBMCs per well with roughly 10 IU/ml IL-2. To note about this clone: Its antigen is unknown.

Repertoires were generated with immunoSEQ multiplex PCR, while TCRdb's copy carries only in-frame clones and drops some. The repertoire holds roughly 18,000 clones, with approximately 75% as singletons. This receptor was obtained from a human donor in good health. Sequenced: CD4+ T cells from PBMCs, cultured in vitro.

The chain's CDR3 is CASSEPPGGKSYNEQFF. CDR3 coding DNA: TGCGCCAGCAGTGAGCCCCCAGGCGGGAAGTCCTACAATGAGCAGTTCTTC. The rearrangement joins TRBV10-1 to TRBJ2-1, with D perhaps matching TRBD2 (6 bases). This CDR3 has 17 residues. V lost 2 bases to trimming and J lost 1 base, with 15 bases between them. Germline assignment: CDR1 WNHNN and CDR2 SYGVQD (reference sequence).